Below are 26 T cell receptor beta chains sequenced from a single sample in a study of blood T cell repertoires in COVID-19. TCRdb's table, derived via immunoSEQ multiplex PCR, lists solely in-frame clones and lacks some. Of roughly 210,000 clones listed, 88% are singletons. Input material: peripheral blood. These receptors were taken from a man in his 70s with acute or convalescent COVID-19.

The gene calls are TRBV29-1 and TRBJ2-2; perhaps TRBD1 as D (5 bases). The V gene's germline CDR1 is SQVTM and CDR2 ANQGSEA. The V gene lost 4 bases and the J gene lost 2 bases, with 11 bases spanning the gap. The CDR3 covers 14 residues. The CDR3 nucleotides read TGCAGCGTTGCTGGGGCTGTAAACACCGGGGAGCTGTTTTTT. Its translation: CSVAGAVNTGELFF.

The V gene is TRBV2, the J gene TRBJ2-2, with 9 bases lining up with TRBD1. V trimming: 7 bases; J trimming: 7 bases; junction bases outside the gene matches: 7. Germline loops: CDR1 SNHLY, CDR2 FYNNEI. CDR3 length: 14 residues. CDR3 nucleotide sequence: TGTGCCAGCAAATGGGACAGGGAGGGCGGGGAGCTGTTTTTT. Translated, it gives CASKWDREGGELFF.

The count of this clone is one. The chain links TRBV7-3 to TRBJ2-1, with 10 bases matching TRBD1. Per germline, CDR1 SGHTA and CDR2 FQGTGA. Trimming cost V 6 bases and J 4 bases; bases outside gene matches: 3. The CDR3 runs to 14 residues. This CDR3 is CASSRDRGYNEQFF. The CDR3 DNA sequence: TGTGCCAGCAGTCGGGACAGGGGTTACAATGAGCAGTTCTTC.

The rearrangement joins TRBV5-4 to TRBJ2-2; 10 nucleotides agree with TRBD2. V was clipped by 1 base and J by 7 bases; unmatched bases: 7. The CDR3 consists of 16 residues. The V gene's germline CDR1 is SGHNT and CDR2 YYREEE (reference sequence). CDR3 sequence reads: CASSLNSGRPDGELFF. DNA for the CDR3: TGTGCCAGCAGCTTGAATAGCGGGAGGCCCGACGGGGAGCTGTTTTTT.

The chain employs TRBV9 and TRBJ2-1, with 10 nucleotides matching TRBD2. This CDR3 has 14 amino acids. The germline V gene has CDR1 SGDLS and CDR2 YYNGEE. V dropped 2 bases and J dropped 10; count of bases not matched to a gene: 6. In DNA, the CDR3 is TGTGCCAGCAGCGTTGGACTAGCGGAGACCGAGCAGTTCTTC. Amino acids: CASSVGLAETEQFF. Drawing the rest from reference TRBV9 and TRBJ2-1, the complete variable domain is DSGVTQTPKHLITATGQRVTLRCSPRSGDLSVYWYQQSLDQGLQFLIQYYNGEERAKGNILERFSAQQFPDLHSELNLSSLELGDSALYFCASSVGLAETEQFFGPGTRLTVL.

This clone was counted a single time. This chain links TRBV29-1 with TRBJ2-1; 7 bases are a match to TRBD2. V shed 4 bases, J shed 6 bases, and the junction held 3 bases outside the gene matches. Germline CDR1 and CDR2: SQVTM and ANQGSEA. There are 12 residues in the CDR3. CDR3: CSVAPSGNEQFF. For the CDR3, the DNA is TGCAGCGTTGCCCCTAGCGGCAATGAGCAGTTCTTC.

CDR3 sequence reads: CSVEDRRNEQFF. Written as DNA, the CDR3 is TGCAGCGTTGAAGATAGGCGGAATGAGCAGTTCTTC. The chain is built from TRBV29-1 and TRBJ2-1; D not resolved. This CDR3 spans 12 amino acids. The ends were cut back, 0 bases at V and 7 bases at J, with 7 bases in the middle. The germline V gene encodes CDR1 SQVTM and CDR2 ANQGSEA.

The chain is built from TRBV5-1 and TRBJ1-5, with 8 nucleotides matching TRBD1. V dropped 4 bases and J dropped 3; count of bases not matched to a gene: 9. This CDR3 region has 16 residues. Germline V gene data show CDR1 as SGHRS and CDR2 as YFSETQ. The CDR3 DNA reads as TGCGCCAGCAGCCCCCTTGGACAGGGCTTCAATCAGCCCCAGCATTTT. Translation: CASSPLGQGFNQPQHF.

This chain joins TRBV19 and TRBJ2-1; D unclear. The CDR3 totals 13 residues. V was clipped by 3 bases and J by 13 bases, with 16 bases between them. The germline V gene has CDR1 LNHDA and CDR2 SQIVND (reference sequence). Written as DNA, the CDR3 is TGTGCCAGTAGTATTTCTGACGGGTCCCGCCAGTTCTTC. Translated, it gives CASSISDGSRQFF.

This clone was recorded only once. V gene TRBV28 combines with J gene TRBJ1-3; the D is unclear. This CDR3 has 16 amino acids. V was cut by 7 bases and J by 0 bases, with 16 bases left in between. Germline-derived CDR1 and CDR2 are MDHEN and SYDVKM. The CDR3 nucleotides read TGTGCCAGCATGTCTTACGGACTAGCCTCTGGAAACACCATATATTTT. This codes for CASMSYGLASGNTIYF.

This CDR3 reads CASSVAGQNTEAFF. The DNA of the CDR3 is TGTGCCAGCAGCGTAGCAGGACAGAACACTGAAGCTTTCTTT. V usage is TRBV9 and J usage is TRBJ1-1, with D perhaps TRBD1 (5 bases). The CDR3 runs to 14 residues. Germline V lookup: CDR1 SGDLS, CDR2 YYNGEE. Trimming took 0 bases from V and 1 from J, leaving 7 bases between them.

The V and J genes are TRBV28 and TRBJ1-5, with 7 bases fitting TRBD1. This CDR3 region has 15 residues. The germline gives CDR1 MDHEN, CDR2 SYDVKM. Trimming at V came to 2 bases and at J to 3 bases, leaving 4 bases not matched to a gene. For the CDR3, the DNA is TGTGCCAGCAGTTTAGGACAGGAATTCAATCAGCCCCAGCATTTT. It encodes CASSLGQEFNQPQHF.

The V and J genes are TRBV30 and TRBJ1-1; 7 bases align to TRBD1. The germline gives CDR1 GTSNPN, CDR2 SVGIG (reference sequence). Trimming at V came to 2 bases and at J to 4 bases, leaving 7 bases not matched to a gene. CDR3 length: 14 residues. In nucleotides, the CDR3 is TGTGCCTGGAGTCACAGGGGTCGGAGCACTGAAGCTTTCTTT. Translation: CAWSHRGRSTEAFF.

The CDR3 DNA sequence: TGTGCCAGCAGCTTAGCCCTGCGCTCCTACGAGCAGTACTTC. This gives the protein CASSLALRSYEQYF. The rearrangement uses TRBV7-2 and TRBJ2-7, with D unclear. Trimming took off 0 bases at V and 0 bases at J, with 6 bases between the two ends. CDR1 SGHTA and CDR2 FQGNSA come from the germline V gene. The CDR3 has 14 residues. The full variable domain, its missing parts supplied by reference TRBV7-2 and TRBJ2-7, is GAGVSQSPSNKVTEKGKDVELRCDPISGHTALYWYRQSLGQGLEFLIYFQGNSAPDKSGLPSDRFSAERTGGSVSTLTIQRTQQEDSAVYLCASSLALRSYEQYFGPGTRLTVT.

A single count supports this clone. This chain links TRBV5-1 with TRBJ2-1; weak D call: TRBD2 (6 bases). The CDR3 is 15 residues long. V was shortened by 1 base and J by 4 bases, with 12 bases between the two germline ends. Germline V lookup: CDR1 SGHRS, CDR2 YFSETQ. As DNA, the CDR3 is TGCGCCAGCAGCTTGAGTCAGCGGGCTTACAATGAGCAGTTCTTC. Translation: CASSLSQRAYNEQFF.

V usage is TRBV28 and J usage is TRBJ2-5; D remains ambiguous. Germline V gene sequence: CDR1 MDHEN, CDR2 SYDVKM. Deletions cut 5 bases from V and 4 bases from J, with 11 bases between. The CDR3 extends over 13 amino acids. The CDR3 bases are TGTGCCAGCAGTACCCCAGTTGGAGAGACCCAGTACTTC. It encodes CASSTPVGETQYF.

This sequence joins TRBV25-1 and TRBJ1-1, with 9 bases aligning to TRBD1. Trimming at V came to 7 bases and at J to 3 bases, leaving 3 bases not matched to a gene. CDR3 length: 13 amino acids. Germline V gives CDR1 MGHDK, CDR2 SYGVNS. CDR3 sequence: CASIRQGDTEAFF. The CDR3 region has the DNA TGTGCCAGCATTAGACAGGGGGACACTGAAGCTTTCTTT.

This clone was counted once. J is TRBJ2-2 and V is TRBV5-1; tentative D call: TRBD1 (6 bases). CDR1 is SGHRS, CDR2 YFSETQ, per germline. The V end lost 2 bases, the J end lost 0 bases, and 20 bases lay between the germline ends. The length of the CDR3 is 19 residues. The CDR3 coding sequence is TGCGCCAGCAGCTTAAATCCTTCGACAGGACCTTCGAACACCGGGGAGCTGTTTTTT. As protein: CASSLNPSTGPSNTGELFF.

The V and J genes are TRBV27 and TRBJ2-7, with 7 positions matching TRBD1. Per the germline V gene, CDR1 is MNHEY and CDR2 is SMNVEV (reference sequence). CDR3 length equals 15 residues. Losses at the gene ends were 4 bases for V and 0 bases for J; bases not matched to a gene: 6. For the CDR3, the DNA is TGTGCCAGCAGTTCCAAGGGGGCCTACTCCTACGAGCAGTACTTC. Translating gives CASSSKGAYSYEQYF.

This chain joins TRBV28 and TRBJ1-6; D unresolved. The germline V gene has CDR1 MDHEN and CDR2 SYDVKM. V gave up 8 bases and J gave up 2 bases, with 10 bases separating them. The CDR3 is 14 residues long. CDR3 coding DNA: TGTGCCAGCGGTACAGCACCCTATAATTCACCCCTCCACTTT. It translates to CASGTAPYNSPLHF.

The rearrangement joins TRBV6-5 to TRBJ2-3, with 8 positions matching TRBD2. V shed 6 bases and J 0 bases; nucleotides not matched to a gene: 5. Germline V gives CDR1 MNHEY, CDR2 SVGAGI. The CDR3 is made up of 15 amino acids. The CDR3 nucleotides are TGTGCCAGCAGCTCTAGCGGGCCTAGCACAGATACGCAGTATTTT. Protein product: CASSSSGPSTDTQYF.

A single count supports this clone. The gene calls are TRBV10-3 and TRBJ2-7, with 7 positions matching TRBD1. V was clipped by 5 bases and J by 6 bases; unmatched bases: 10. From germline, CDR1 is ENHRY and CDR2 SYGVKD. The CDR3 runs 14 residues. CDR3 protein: CAISPLAGGGEQYF. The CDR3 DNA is TGTGCCATCAGTCCTCTAGCAGGGGGTGGCGAGCAGTACTTC.

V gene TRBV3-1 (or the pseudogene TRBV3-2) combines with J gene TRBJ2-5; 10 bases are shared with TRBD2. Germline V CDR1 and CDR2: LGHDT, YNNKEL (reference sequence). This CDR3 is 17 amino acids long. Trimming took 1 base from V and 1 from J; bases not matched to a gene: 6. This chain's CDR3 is CASSQGAGGPRQETQYF. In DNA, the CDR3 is TGTGCCAGCAGCCAAGGAGCGGGAGGGCCCCGCCAAGAGACCCAGTACTTC.

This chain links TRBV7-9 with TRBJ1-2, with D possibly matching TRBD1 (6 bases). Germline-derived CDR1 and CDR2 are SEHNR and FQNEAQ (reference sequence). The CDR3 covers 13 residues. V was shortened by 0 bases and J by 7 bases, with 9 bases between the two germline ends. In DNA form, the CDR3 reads TGTGCCAGCAGCTTAGCCGGACAGTTTGGCTACACCTTC. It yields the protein CASSLAGQFGYTF.

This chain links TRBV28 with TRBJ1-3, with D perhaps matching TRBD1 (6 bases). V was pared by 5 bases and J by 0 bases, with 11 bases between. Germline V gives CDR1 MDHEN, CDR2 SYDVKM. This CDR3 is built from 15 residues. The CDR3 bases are TGTGCCAGCAGTAGGCAGGGGAACTCTGGAAACACCATATATTTT. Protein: CASSRQGNSGNTIYF.

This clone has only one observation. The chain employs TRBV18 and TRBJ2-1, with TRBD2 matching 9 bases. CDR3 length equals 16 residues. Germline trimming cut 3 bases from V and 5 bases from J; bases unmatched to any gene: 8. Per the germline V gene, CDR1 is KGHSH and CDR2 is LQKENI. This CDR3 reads CASSPGSGRANNEQFF. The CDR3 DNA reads TGTGCCAGCTCACCGGGTAGCGGGAGAGCCAACAATGAGCAGTTCTTC. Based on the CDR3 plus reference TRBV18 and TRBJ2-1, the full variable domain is NAGVMQNPRHLVRRRGQEARLRCSPMKGHSHVYWYRQLPEEGLKFMVYLQKENIIDESGMPKERFSAEFPKEGPSILRIQQVVRGDSAAYFCASSPGSGRANNEQFFGPGTRLTVL.